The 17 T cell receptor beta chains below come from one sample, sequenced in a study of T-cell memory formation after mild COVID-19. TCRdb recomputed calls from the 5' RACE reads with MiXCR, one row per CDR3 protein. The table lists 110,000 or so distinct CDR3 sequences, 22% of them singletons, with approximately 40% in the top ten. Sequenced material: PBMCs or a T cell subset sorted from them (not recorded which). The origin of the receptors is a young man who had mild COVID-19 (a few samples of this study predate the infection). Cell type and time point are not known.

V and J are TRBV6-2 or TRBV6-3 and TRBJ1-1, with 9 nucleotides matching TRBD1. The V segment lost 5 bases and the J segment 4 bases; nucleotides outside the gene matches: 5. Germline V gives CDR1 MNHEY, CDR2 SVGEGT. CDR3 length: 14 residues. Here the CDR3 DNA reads TGTGCCAGCAGTACAGGGGGCTGGGTCACTGAAGCTTTCTTT. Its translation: CASSTGGWVTEAFF.

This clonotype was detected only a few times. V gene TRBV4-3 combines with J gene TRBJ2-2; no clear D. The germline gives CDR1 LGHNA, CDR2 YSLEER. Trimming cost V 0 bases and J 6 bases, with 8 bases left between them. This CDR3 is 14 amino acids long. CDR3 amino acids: CASSQDTGSGELFF. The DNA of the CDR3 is TGCGCCAGCAGCCAAGATACCGGGTCCGGGGAGCTGTTTTTT.

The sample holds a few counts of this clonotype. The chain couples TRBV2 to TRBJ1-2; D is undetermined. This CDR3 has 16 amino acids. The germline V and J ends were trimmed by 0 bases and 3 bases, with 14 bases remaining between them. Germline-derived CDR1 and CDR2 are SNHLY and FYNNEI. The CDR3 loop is CASSEAVGSGYYGYTF. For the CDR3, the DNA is TGTGCCAGCAGTGAAGCCGTCGGATCCGGTTACTATGGCTACACCTTC.

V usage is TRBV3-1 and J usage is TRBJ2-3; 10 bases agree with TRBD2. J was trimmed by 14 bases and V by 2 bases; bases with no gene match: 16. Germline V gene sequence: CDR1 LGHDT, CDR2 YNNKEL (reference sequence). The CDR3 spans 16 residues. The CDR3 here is CASSQQPSGGLMEVYF. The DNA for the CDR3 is TGTGCCAGCAGCCAACAGCCTAGCGGGGGCCTCATGGAGGTGTATTTT.

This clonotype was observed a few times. The CDR3 coding sequence is TGCGCCAGCAGCCATAACCAGGGGGCGGGTCAGCCCCAGCATTTT. Protein sequence: CASSHNQGAGQPQHF. The genes are TRBV4-3 and TRBJ1-5, with TRBD1 identical over 8 bases. J gave up 6 bases and V 3 bases, and 7 bases lay outside the gene matches. Germline CDR1 reads LGHNA; CDR2 reads YSLEER. This CDR3 spans 15 amino acids.

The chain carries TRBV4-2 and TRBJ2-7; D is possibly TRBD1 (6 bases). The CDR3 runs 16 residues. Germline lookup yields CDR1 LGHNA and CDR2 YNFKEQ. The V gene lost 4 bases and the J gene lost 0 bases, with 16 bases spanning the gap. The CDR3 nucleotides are TGTGCCAGCAGCCTTTTCGGACAGCCAAGCTCCTACGAGCAGTACTTC. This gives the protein CASSLFGQPSSYEQYF.

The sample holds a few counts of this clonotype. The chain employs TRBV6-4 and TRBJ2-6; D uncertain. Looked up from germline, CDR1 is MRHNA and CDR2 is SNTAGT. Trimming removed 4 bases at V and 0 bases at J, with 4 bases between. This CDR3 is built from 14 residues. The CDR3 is CASSASSGANVLTF. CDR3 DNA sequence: TGTGCCAGCAGTGCCAGCTCTGGGGCCAACGTCCTGACTTTC.

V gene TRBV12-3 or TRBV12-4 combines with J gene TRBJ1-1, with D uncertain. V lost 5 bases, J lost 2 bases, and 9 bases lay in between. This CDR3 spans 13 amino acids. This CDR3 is CASSTQFNTEAFF. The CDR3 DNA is TGTGCCAGCAGTACGCAGTTCAACACTGAAGCTTTCTTT.

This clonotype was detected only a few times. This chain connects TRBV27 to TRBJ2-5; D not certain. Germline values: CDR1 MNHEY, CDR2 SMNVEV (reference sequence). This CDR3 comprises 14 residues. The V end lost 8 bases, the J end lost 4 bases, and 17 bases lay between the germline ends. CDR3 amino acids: CASGRAVGGETQYF. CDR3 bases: TGTGCCAGCGGAAGGGCAGTCGGCGGAGAGACCCAGTACTTC.

CDR3 residues: CATSGDRGPYNEQFF. The CDR3 nucleotides are TGTGCCACCAGTGGGGACAGGGGGCCCTACAATGAGCAGTTCTTC. The chain employs TRBV24-1 and TRBJ2-1, with 12 bases fitting TRBD1. Looked up from germline, CDR1 is KGHDR and CDR2 is SFDVKD. J lost 2 bases, V lost 5 bases, and 0 bases had no gene match. This CDR3 has 15 residues.

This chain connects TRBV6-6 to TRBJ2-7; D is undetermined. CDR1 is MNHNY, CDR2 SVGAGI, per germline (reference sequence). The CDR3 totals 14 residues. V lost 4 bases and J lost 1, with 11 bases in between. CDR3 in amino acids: CASSSYGSSYEQYF. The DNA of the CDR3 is TGTGCCAGCAGTTCCTATGGCTCGTCCTACGAGCAGTACTTC.

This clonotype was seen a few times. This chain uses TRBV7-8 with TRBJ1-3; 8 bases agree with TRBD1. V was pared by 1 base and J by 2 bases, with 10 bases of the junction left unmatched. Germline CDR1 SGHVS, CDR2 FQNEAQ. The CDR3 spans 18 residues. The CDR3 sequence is CASSLDAGGGRTGNTIYF. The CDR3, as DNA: TGTGCCAGCAGCTTAGACGCAGGGGGCGGTCGAACTGGAAACACCATATATTTT.

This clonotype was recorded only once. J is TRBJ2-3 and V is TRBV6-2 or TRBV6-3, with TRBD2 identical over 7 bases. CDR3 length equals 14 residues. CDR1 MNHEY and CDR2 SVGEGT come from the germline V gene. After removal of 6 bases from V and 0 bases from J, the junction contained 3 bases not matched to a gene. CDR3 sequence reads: CASSPGGSTDTQYF. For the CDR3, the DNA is TGTGCCAGCAGCCCGGGAGGTAGCACAGATACGCAGTATTTT.

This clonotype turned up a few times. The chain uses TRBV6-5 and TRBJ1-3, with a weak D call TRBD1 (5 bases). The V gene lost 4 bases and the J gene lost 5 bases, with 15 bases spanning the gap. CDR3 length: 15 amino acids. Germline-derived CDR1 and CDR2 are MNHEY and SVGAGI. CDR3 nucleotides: TGTGCCAGCAGTTGGGGCGCAGGGCGCAGAAACACCATATATTTT. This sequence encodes CASSWGAGRRNTIYF.

DNA of the CDR3: TGTGCCAGCTCACGAATGCGGTACAGGAGATCCTACGAGCAGTACGTC. Translated, it gives CASSRMRYRRSYEQYV. The chain combines TRBV18 with TRBJ2-7, with D maybe TRBD1 (5 bases). Germline V gene data show CDR1 as KGHSH and CDR2 as LQKENI. V lost 4 bases and J 1 base, leaving 17 bases between the germline ends. The CDR3 totals 16 residues.

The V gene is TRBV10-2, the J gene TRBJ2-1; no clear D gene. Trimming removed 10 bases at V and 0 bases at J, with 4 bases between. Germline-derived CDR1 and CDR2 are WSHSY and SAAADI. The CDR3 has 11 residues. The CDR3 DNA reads TGCGCCACTGGCTCCTACAATGAGCAGTTCTTC. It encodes CATGSYNEQFF.

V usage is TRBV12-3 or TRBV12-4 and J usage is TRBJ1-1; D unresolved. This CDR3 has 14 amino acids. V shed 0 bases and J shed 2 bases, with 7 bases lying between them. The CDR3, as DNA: TGTGCCAGCAGTTTAGCGCGGGCCAACACTGAAGCTTTCTTT. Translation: CASSLARANTEAFF.